A single sample is the source of the 30 T cell receptor beta chains below, sequenced in a study of blood T cell repertoires in COVID-19. Using immunoSEQ multiplex PCR, the repertoire was profiled, and TCRdb retains in-frame clones only, with some absent. The table lists 150,000 to 200,000 clones, more than 75% of them singletons, with about 4.4% in the top ten. The specimen was peripheral blood. The receptors were sampled from a human donor in a cohort sampled during active COVID-19.

V and J are TRBV11-2 and TRBJ2-2; D gene uncertain. Per germline, CDR1 SGHAT and CDR2 FQNNGV. The CDR3 contains 14 residues. The germline V and J ends were trimmed by 5 bases and 0 bases, with 7 bases remaining between them. Here the CDR3 DNA reads TGTGCCAGCAGCGGCCAGACGAACACCGGGGAGCTGTTTTTT. Encoded protein: CASSGQTNTGELFF. Looking up the rest from reference TRBV11-2 and TRBJ2-2 gives the full variable domain: EAGVAQSPRYKIIEKRQSVAFWCNPISGHATLYWYQQILGQGPKLLIQFQNNGVVDDSQLPKDRFSAERLKGVDSTLKIQPAKLEDSAVYLCASSGQTNTGELFFGEGSRLTVL.

This chain links TRBV7-8 with TRBJ1-5; 9 positions agree with TRBD1. CDR3 length: 15 amino acids. The ends lost 5 bases at V and 5 bases at J; junction bases unmatched: 7. In germline, CDR1 is SGHVS, CDR2 FQNEAQ. In DNA, the CDR3 is TGTGCCAGCAGCGCCCAAACAGGGGGCCATCAGCCCCAGCATTTT. It codes for CASSAQTGGHQPQHF.

V and J are TRBV19 and TRBJ2-7, with 9 positions matching TRBD1. V was pared by 5 bases and J by 4 bases, with 12 bases of the junction left unmatched. The CDR3 is 16 residues long. CDR1 is LNHDA and CDR2 is SQIVND in the germline V gene (reference sequence). The CDR3 reads CASSPGTGYRPYEQYF. DNA for the CDR3: TGTGCCAGTAGTCCGGGGACAGGGTATCGGCCTTACGAGCAGTACTTC. Supplemented by reference TRBV19 and TRBJ2-7, the full variable domain reads DGGITQSPKYLFRKEGQNVTLSCEQNLNHDAMYWYRQDPGQGLRLIYYSQIVNDFQKGDIAEGYSVSREKKESFPLTVTSAQKNPTAFYLCASSPGTGYRPYEQYFGPGTRLTVT.

Here the CDR3 reads CAIRNTGYEQYF. CDR3 DNA: TGTGCCATCAGGAATACAGGGTACGAGCAGTACTTC. V and J are TRBV10-3 and TRBJ2-7; D possibly corresponds to TRBD1 (6 bases). The CDR3 sequence is 12 residues long. Per germline, CDR1 ENHRY and CDR2 SYGVKD. The ends were cut back, 6 bases at V and 4 bases at J, with 10 bases in the middle.

This clone was detected only once. J is TRBJ1-1 and V is TRBV3-1 (or the pseudogene TRBV3-2); a weak D match, TRBD1 (5 bases). The CDR3 spans 14 residues. V gave up 1 base and J gave up 5 bases, with 11 bases separating them. Germline CDR1 is LGHDT and CDR2 is YNNKEL (reference sequence). The CDR3, as DNA: TGTGCCAGCAGCCAAGCAGGGAAGAGGACTGAAGCTTTCTTT. This sequence encodes CASSQAGKRTEAFF.

The sample holds a few counts of this clone. This chain joins TRBV4-3 and TRBJ1-2, with D hard to call. The CDR3 has 17 amino acids. From germline, CDR1 is LGHNA and CDR2 YSLEER. Deletions cut 4 bases from V and 0 bases from J, with 18 bases between. CDR3 sequence: CASSPETTTIANYGYTF. In DNA, the CDR3 is TGCGCCAGCAGCCCAGAAACTACGACCATAGCTAACTATGGCTACACCTTC.

The chain links TRBV6-2 or TRBV6-3 to TRBJ1-2; D not certain. Trimming took off 1 base at V and 6 bases at J, with 3 bases between the two ends. The CDR3 extends over 11 amino acids. In germline, CDR1 is MNHEY, CDR2 SVGEGT. CDR3 in DNA: TGTGCCAGCAGTTACTACAATGGCTACACCTTC. This encodes CASSYYNGYTF.

The genes are TRBV7-9 and TRBJ1-5; tentative D call: TRBD1 (6 bases). V was shortened by 6 bases and J by 7 bases, with 13 bases between the two germline ends. Germline lookup yields CDR1 SEHNR and CDR2 FQNEAQ (reference sequence). CDR3 length equals 13 residues. In DNA, the CDR3 is TGTGCCAGCAGTCTAGGGGGAGGGCAGCCCCAGCATTTT. Translating it yields CASSLGGGQPQHF.

CDR3 bases: TGCGCCAGCAGCATTGGGACAGGGGGTCGGGAGACCCAGTACTTC. It encodes CASSIGTGGRETQYF. The chain recombines TRBV5-1 with TRBJ2-5; 11 bases are a match to TRBD1. The CDR3 consists of 15 residues. Germline CDR1 is SGHRS and CDR2 is YFSETQ. The junction had 7 bases not matched to a gene; V was cut back by 4 bases and J by 5 bases.

The chain joins TRBV30 to TRBJ1-2; tentative D call: TRBD1 (6 bases). V was trimmed by 5 bases and J by 9 bases, leaving 13 bases between them. Germline CDR1 reads GTSNPN; CDR2 reads SVGIG (reference sequence). This CDR3 has 11 residues. The CDR3 sequence is CAWSPGASYTF. The DNA of the CDR3 is TGTGCCTGGTCCCCAGGGGCTAGCTACACCTTC.

The gene calls are TRBV10-1 and TRBJ2-2; 7 bases map to TRBD1. J was trimmed by 8 bases and V by 7 bases; bases with no gene match: 7. Germline-derived CDR1 and CDR2 are WNHNN and SYGVQD (reference sequence). CDR3 length: 13 residues. The CDR3, as DNA: TGCGCCAGCAACGACAGGGTGTCAGGGGAGCTGTTTTTT. Translating gives CASNDRVSGELFF.

This clone was seen a few times. Additional DNA sequences in this sample encode the identical CDR3. The J gene is TRBJ1-6, the V gene TRBV18; D remains unclear. V was shortened by 3 bases and J by 4 bases, with 7 bases between the two germline ends. This CDR3 contains 14 residues. Germline CDR1 KGHSH, CDR2 LQKENI. The CDR3 DNA sequence: TGTGCCAGCTCACCCGGAGGTTATAATTCACCCCTCCACTTT. Protein: CASSPGGYNSPLHF.

V gene TRBV7-2 combines with J gene TRBJ1-1; 7 positions match TRBD1. Per the germline V gene, CDR1 is SGHTA and CDR2 is FQGNSA. Losses at the gene ends were 5 bases for V and 0 bases for J; bases not matched to a gene: 6. The CDR3 extends over 15 amino acids. CDR3 sequence reads: CASSTQGLVNTEAFF. CDR3 in DNA: TGTGCCAGCAGCACACAGGGGTTGGTGAACACTGAAGCTTTCTTT.

This clone was seen more than once but under ten times. Other DNA sequences in the same sample also yield this CDR3. The CDR3 coding sequence is TGCGCCAGCAGCTCCACAGGGGATGCTGGAAACACCATATATTTT. Residues: CASSSTGDAGNTIYF. The V and J genes are TRBV5-1 and TRBJ1-3, with 7 bases matching TRBD1. Germline CDR1 SGHRS, CDR2 YFSETQ. J lost 2 bases, V lost 3 bases, and 5 bases had no gene match. The CDR3 totals 15 residues.

V usage is TRBV10-3 and J usage is TRBJ1-2; D call uncertain. The CDR3 length is 12 residues. Per the germline V gene, CDR1 is ENHRY and CDR2 is SYGVKD. Trimming removed 4 bases at V and 8 bases at J, with 11 bases between. This chain's CDR3 is CAISGREGGYTF. The CDR3 nucleotides read TGTGCCATCAGTGGTCGGGAAGGGGGCTACACCTTC.

This sequence joins TRBV10-3 and TRBJ2-5; 7 bases align to TRBD1. Per the germline V gene, CDR1 is ENHRY and CDR2 is SYGVKD. The J segment lost 2 bases and the V segment lost 4 bases, leaving 7 bases of the junction unmatched. The CDR3 spans 15 residues. The CDR3 nucleotides read TGTGCCATCAGTGGGGGACAGCGCGATCAAGAGACCCAGTACTTC. Translation: CAISGGQRDQETQYF.

V usage is TRBV2 and J usage is TRBJ1-2; D gene ambiguous. In germline, CDR1 is SNHLY, CDR2 FYNNEI. CDR3 length equals 12 residues. Trimming pared 1 base from V and 6 bases from J, leaving 6 bases between. The CDR3 DNA sequence: TGTGCCAGCAGTGAAGGACAAGATGGCTACACCTTC. Its translation: CASSEGQDGYTF.

V and J are TRBV5-1 and TRBJ1-4; 8 bases fit TRBD1. The CDR3 extends over 15 amino acids. J was trimmed by 8 bases and V by 1 base; bases with no gene match: 7. Germline CDR1 is SGHRS and CDR2 is YFSETQ. CDR3 nucleotides: TGCGCCAGCAGCTTGCGCGGACAGGGCTACGAAAAACTGTTTTTT. It yields the protein CASSLRGQGYEKLFF. Together with reference TRBV5-1 and TRBJ1-4, the CDR3 gives the full variable domain: KAGVTQTPRYLIKTRGQQVTLSCSPISGHRSVSWYQQTPGQGLQFLFEYFSETQRNKGNFPGRFSGRQFSNSRSEMNVSTLELGDSALYLCASSLRGQGYEKLFFGSGTQLSVL.

This chain joins TRBV7-9 and TRBJ1-3; no definite D call. CDR3 length: 14 residues. Trimming pared 2 bases from V and 3 bases from J, leaving 8 bases between. The germline V gene encodes CDR1 SEHNR and CDR2 FQNEAQ (reference sequence). Here the CDR3 DNA reads TGTGCCAGCAGCTTAATCCGGGATGGAAACACCATATATTTT. Amino acid sequence: CASSLIRDGNTIYF.

CDR3 region: CASSEVDTQYF. For the CDR3, the DNA is TGTGCCAGCAGCGAGGTGGATACGCAGTATTTT. This sequence joins TRBV7-2 and TRBJ2-3; D gene ambiguous. Germline V gives CDR1 SGHTA, CDR2 FQGNSA. V was clipped by 5 bases and J by 6 bases, with 6 bases between them. The CDR3 is 11 residues long.

The chain carries TRBV6-1 and TRBJ2-7, with unresolved D. V was pared by 3 bases and J by 4 bases, with 13 bases between. Germline V lookup: CDR1 MNHNS, CDR2 SASEGT. This CDR3 spans 14 amino acids. The CDR3, as DNA: TGTGCCAGCAGTGACCGCTCGCGAGCGTACGAGCAGTACTTC. Its translation: CASSDRSRAYEQYF.

This clone was seen a single time. The V gene is TRBV24-1, the J gene TRBJ2-2; no clear D gene. Germline-derived CDR1 and CDR2 are KGHDR and SFDVKD. The V gene lost 7 bases and the J gene lost 0 bases, with 5 bases spanning the gap. The CDR3 runs to 13 residues. CDR3 amino acids: CATSHSNTGELFF. The CDR3 nucleotides are TGTGCCACCAGCCACTCGAACACCGGGGAGCTGTTTTTT.

The CDR3 region is CASSYNGLSSTDTQYF. Here the CDR3 DNA reads TGTGCCAGTAGTTATAACGGCCTTAGCAGCACAGATACGCAGTATTTT. This chain links TRBV19 with TRBJ2-3; D not resolved. Germline lookup yields CDR1 LNHDA and CDR2 SQIVND (reference sequence). V was cut by 5 bases and J by 0 bases, with 15 bases left in between. CDR3 length: 16 amino acids. Using reference TRBV19 and TRBJ2-3 for the parts outside the CDR3, the full variable domain is DGGITQSPKYLFRKEGQNVTLSCEQNLNHDAMYWYRQDPGQGLRLIYYSQIVNDFQKGDIAEGYSVSREKKESFPLTVTSAQKNPTAFYLCASSYNGLSSTDTQYFGPGTRLTVL.

J is TRBJ2-2 and V is TRBV7-2, with 7 bases matching TRBD1. Trimming at V came to 11 bases and at J to 8 bases, leaving 11 bases not matched to a gene. Germline values: CDR1 SGHTA, CDR2 FQGNSA. The CDR3 loop spans 13 amino acids. CDR3 nucleotide sequence: TGTGCCTGGGGGACAGCTAATAGAGGGGAGCTGTTTTTT. Amino acid sequence: CAWGTANRGELFF.

The chain couples TRBV11-3 to TRBJ2-4; 7 nucleotides match TRBD1. Germline assignment: CDR1 SGHNT and CDR2 YENEEA. CDR3 size: 14 residues. V shed 5 bases, J shed 6 bases, and the junction held 7 bases outside the gene matches. The CDR3 spells CASSPPGQANIQYF. The CDR3 DNA sequence: TGTGCCAGCAGCCCGCCCGGACAGGCAAACATTCAGTACTTC.

The V call is TRBV5-4, the J call TRBJ1-2, with TRBD1 matching over 8 bases. Germline V gene lookup returns CDR1 SGHNT and CDR2 YYREEE (reference sequence). The CDR3 loop spans 15 amino acids. V lost 3 bases, J lost 7 bases, and 11 bases stayed unmatched. The CDR3 protein is CASSSEVQGAAGYTF. In DNA form, the CDR3 reads TGTGCCAGCAGCTCTGAGGTCCAGGGGGCGGCTGGCTACACCTTC. Full variable domain (remainder filled in from reference TRBV5-4 and TRBJ1-2): ETGVTQSPTHLIKTRGQQVTLRCSSQSGHNTVSWYQQALGQGPQFIFQYYREEENGRGNFPPRFSGLQFPNYSSELNVNALELDDSALYLCASSSEVQGAAGYTFGSGTRLTVV.

The sample holds one count of this clone. The chain recombines TRBV7-8 with TRBJ1-2, with TRBD1 as a possible D gene (6 bases). The V end lost 5 bases, the J end lost 4 bases, and 11 bases lay between the germline ends. CDR1 is SGHVS, CDR2 FQNEAQ, per germline. This CDR3 is 13 amino acids long. The CDR3 sequence is CASSPGQSYGYTF. The DNA for the CDR3 is TGTGCCAGCAGCCCCGGACAGAGCTATGGCTACACCTTC.

The V gene is TRBV11-3, the J gene TRBJ2-1, with D possibly matching TRBD2 (6 bases). Germline CDR1 reads SGHNT; CDR2 reads YENEEA. Trimming cost V 1 base and J 5 bases, with 12 bases left between them. The CDR3 loop spans 15 amino acids. CDR3 region: CASSLGGSGHNEQFF. The CDR3 nucleotides read TGTGCCAGCAGCTTAGGTGGTAGCGGCCACAATGAGCAGTTCTTC.

The sample holds a few counts of this clone. J is TRBJ1-1 and V is TRBV7-9, with D possibly TRBD1 on 5 matching bases. The CDR3 length is 16 residues. Germline V CDR1 and CDR2: SEHNR, FQNEAQ (reference sequence). V was shortened by 4 bases and J by 3 bases, with 18 bases between the two germline ends. CDR3 sequence reads: CASSSPRGGRDTEAFF. Here the CDR3 DNA reads TGTGCCAGCAGCTCCCCCCGGGGGGGTAGGGACACTGAAGCTTTCTTT.

The chain couples TRBV5-1 to TRBJ2-3; tentative D call: TRBD2 (5 bases). Deletions cut 2 bases from V and 1 base from J, with 14 bases between. Per the germline V gene, CDR1 is SGHRS and CDR2 is YFSETQ. The CDR3 has 16 residues. CDR3: CASSLEPRSGTDTQYF. In nucleotides, the CDR3 is TGCGCCAGCAGCTTAGAGCCTCGTAGCGGCACAGATACGCAGTATTTT.